This T cell receptor (beta chain) was recovered during a study of OX40 agonist ivuxolimab in advanced cancers. About the study: Three patients got partial responses; one had hepatocellular carcinoma and two had cutaneous melanoma.

CDR1 and CDR2 from the germline V gene are SNHLY and FYNNEI. The CDR3 consists of 15 residues. The V and J ends lost 2 bases and 5 bases respectively, with 12 bases between them. This clone has just one count. Clones were sequenced by immunoSEQ multiplex PCR, and TCRdb holds only the in-frame ones, with some missing. The top ten hold more than 30% of the sample, which has about 21,000 clones, over 75% seen once. Patients with a history of autoimmune disease or on systemic immunosuppression were excluded. The clonotype comes from an adult with an advanced solid tumor such as melanoma, head and neck, liver or kidney cancer. The starting material was CD4+ or CD8+ T cells sorted from blood, obtained in a trial of the OX40 agonist ivuxolimab. The chain carries TRBV2 and TRBJ2-2, with no clear D. CDR3 sequence reads: CASSESSTETGELFF. DNA for the CDR3: TGTGCCAGCAGTGAATCCTCAACAGAAACCGGGGAGCTGTTTTTT.